This T cell receptor (beta chain) was captured in a study of blood T cell repertoires in COVID-19. This table comes from immunoSEQ multiplex PCR, and its TCRdb copy is limited to in-frame clones, with some not included. The sample lists 120,000 to 150,000 clones, less than 85% occurring once. Sequences were obtained from peripheral blood. This receptor was taken from a woman aged 80 or older in a cohort sampled during active or convalescent COVID-19.

For the CDR3, the DNA is TGTGCCAGCAGGCCTCTGGGCAGTCTGAACACTGAAGCTTTCTTT. Amino acids: CASRPLGSLNTEAFF. The J gene is TRBJ1-1, the V gene TRBV28; D is ambiguous. CDR1 and CDR2 from the germline V gene are MDHEN and SYDVKM. CDR3 length: 15 amino acids. V lost 6 bases and J 0 bases, leaving 14 bases between the germline ends.